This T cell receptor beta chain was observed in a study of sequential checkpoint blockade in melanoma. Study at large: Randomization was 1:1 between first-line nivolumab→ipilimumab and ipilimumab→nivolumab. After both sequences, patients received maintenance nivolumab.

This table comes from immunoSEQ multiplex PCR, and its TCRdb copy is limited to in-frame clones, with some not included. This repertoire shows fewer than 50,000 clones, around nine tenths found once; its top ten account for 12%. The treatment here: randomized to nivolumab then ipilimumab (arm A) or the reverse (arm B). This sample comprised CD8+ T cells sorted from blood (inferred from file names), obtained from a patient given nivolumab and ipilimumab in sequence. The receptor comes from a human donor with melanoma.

CDR3 loop: CASSLKTDNSPLHF. The CDR3 bases are TGTGCCAGCAGCCTTAAGACTGACAATTCACCCCTCCACTTT. V gene TRBV7-9 combines with J gene TRBJ1-6; no firm D call. Trimming shortened V by 5 bases and J by 7 bases, and 12 bases separated the two germline ends. This CDR3 is 14 amino acids long. Germline V CDR1 and CDR2: SEHNR, FQNEAQ (reference sequence). The whole variable domain, remainder taken from reference TRBV7-9 and TRBJ1-6, is DTGVSQNPRHKITKRGQNVTFRCDPISEHNRLYWYRQTLGQGPEFLTYFQNEAQLEKSRLLSDRFSAERPKGSFSTLEIQRTEQGDSAMYLCASSLKTDNSPLHFGNGTRLTVT.